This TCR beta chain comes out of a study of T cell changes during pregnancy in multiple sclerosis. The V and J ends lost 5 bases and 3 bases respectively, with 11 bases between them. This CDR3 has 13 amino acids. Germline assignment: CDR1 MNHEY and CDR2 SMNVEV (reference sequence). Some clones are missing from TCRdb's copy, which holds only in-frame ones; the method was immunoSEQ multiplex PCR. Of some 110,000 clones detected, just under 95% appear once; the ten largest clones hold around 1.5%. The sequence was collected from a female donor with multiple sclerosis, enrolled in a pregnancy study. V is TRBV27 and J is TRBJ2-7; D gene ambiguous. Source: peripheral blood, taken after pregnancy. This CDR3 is CASSLLRGYEQYF. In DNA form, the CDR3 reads TGTGCCAGCAGTCTACTCCGAGGCTACGAGCAGTACTTC.